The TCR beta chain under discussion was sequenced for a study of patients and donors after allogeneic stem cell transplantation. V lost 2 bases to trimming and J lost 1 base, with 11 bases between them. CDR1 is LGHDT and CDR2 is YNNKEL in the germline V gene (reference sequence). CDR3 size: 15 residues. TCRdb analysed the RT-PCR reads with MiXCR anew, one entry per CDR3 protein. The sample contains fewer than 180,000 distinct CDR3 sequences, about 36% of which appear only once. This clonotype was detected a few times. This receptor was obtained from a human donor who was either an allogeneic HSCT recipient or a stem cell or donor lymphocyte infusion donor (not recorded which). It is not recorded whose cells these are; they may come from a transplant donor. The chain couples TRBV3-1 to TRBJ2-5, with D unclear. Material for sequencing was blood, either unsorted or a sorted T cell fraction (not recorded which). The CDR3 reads CASSQSLGPQETQYF. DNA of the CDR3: TGTGCCAGCAGCCAATCTCTAGGTCCCCAAGAGACCCAGTACTTC.